Below, 20 T cell receptor beta chains from the same sample are listed, as sequenced in a study of blood T cell repertoires in COVID-19. Method: immunoSEQ multiplex PCR; TCRdb's copy keeps in-frame clones and lacks some. Among a few hundred thousand clones, about 85% were seen once, and the ten largest hold 3.6%. Sequencing was done on a sample of peripheral blood. The source of these receptors is a man between 18 and 29 years old with active or convalescent COVID-19.

V gene TRBV29-1 combines with J gene TRBJ2-3; a weak D match, TRBD1 (5 bases). This CDR3 contains 13 residues. Trimming pared 2 bases from V and 6 bases from J, leaving 12 bases between. CDR1 and CDR2 (germline): SQVTM, ANQGSEA. The CDR3 DNA sequence: TGCAGCGTTGAAAGGACCAAGGGGGATACGCAGTATTTT. This sequence encodes CSVERTKGDTQYF.

The chain has TRBV19 and TRBJ2-1; 12 bases align to TRBD1. Germline CDR1 reads LNHDA; CDR2 reads SQIVND (reference sequence). The CDR3 loop spans 19 amino acids. The junction had 18 bases not matched to a gene; V was cut back by 2 bases and J by 10 bases. CDR3 sequence: CASSIRGTGGTSGAVEQFF. The CDR3 DNA is TGTGCCAGTAGTATACGAGGGACAGGGGGCACTAGCGGGGCGGTGGAGCAGTTCTTC.

The chain links TRBV4-2 to TRBJ1-4; D call uncertain. Germline CDR1 reads LGHNA; CDR2 reads YNFKEQ. The CDR3 is made up of 16 amino acids. V was shortened by 3 bases and J by 6 bases, with 17 bases between the two germline ends. CDR3 sequence: CASSHVSNQRDEKLFF. The CDR3 nucleotides are TGTGCCAGCAGCCATGTATCCAATCAGCGGGATGAAAAACTGTTTTTT.

The J gene is TRBJ2-3, the V gene TRBV24-1, with 11 bases aligning to TRBD1. CDR1 KGHDR and CDR2 SFDVKD come from the germline V gene. This CDR3 has 15 amino acids. The trim removed 5 bases at V and 5 bases at J, leaving 5 bases unmatched. The DNA of the CDR3 is TGTGCCACCAGTGCCGAGGACAGGGGGCGAGATACGCAGTATTTT. Protein product: CATSAEDRGRDTQYF.

The chain uses TRBV19 and TRBJ1-5; D might be TRBD1 (5 bases). The CDR3 is 13 residues long. Germline assignment: CDR1 LNHDA and CDR2 SQIVND (reference sequence). V lost 5 bases to trimming and J lost 4 bases, with 9 bases between them. The CDR3 protein is CASSAGINQPQHF. In DNA, the CDR3 is TGTGCCAGTAGTGCAGGGATAAATCAGCCCCAGCATTTT.

The chain recombines TRBV3-1 (or the pseudogene TRBV3-2) with TRBJ2-7, with a weak D call TRBD1 (6 bases). Germline V gene data show CDR1 as LGHDT and CDR2 as YNNKEL (reference sequence). V shed 4 bases and J shed 3 bases, with 13 bases lying between them. This CDR3 comprises 14 residues. The CDR3 here is CASSPGLTGYEQYF. CDR3 coding DNA: TGTGCCAGCAGCCCGGGCCTGACAGGCTACGAGCAGTACTTC.

This sequence joins TRBV4-1 and TRBJ2-1, with D possibly matching TRBD2 (6 bases). Trimming removed 0 bases at V and 0 bases at J, with 12 bases between. The germline gives CDR1 MGHRA, CDR2 YSYEKL. The CDR3 length is 17 residues. Written as DNA, the CDR3 is TGCGCCAGCAGCCAAGATGCGGCGGGAAGCTCCTACAATGAGCAGTTCTTC. It is translated as CASSQDAAGSSYNEQFF.

The chain joins TRBV5-1 to TRBJ2-7; the D gene is possibly TRBD2 (5 bases). V dropped 4 bases and J dropped 7 bases, with 12 bases sitting between them. Per germline, CDR1 SGHRS and CDR2 YFSETQ. The CDR3 covers 12 residues. The CDR3 region has the DNA TGCGCCAGCAGCCTCCCTCCGGGGGAGCAGTACTTC. It is translated as CASSLPPGEQYF.

This chain connects TRBV7-2 to TRBJ1-2; no clear D gene. CDR1 is SGHTA and CDR2 is FQGNSA in the germline V gene. The CDR3 extends over 12 amino acids. V was clipped by 1 base and J by 3 bases, with 3 bases between them. The CDR3 coding sequence is TGTGCCAGCAGCTTAGGCGACTATGGCTACACCTTC. Its translation: CASSLGDYGYTF.

The CDR3 reads CATSRVRGAGGDTEQFF. For the CDR3, the DNA is TGTGCCACCAGCAGAGTACGGGGAGCGGGAGGGGACACTGAGCAGTTCTTC. The genes are TRBV15 and TRBJ2-1, with 10 bases matching TRBD2. Germline-derived CDR1 and CDR2 are LNHNV and YYDKDF (reference sequence). The CDR3 consists of 17 residues. Unmatched junction bases numbered 12, after V lost 1 base and J lost 9 bases.

The genes are TRBV7-6 and TRBJ2-1; D may be TRBD2 (6 bases). Germline lookup yields CDR1 SGHVS and CDR2 FNYEAQ. The CDR3 loop spans 17 amino acids. The ends were cut back, 1 base at V and 9 bases at J, with 22 bases in the middle. The CDR3 bases are TGTGCCAGCAGCTTAGACCCCGGGGTAGCGGTAGTTGGTGAGCAGTTCTTC. It specifies CASSLDPGVAVVGEQFF.

This chain links TRBV5-5 with TRBJ2-7, with 7 bases fitting TRBD1. V lost 5 bases, J lost 0 bases, and 2 bases stayed unmatched. CDR1 is SGHKS and CDR2 is YYEKEE in the germline V gene (reference sequence). The CDR3 sequence is 13 residues long. CDR3 coding DNA: TGTGCCAGCAGTGGACAGGCCTCCTACGAGCAGTACTTC. This codes for CASSGQASYEQYF.

Worth noting for this clone: One end of the junction does not line up with germline, which may come from a read error. The CDR3 sequence: CASSLGEVNRPQHF. DNA of the CDR3: TGTGCCAGCAGTCTCGGGGAGGTTAATCGGCCCCAGCATTTT. The rearrangement joins TRBV28 to TRBJ1-5; D unclear. From germline, CDR1 is MDHEN and CDR2 SYDVKM. This CDR3 has 14 residues.

This chain joins TRBV11-2 and TRBJ2-5; 8 bases are shared with TRBD2. Germline V CDR1 and CDR2: SGHAT, FQNNGV. V was pared by 8 bases and J by 5 bases, with 4 bases of the junction left unmatched. The CDR3 loop spans 12 amino acids. CDR3 amino acids: CASRRGEETQYF. DNA for the CDR3: TGTGCCAGCCGGCGGGGGGAGGAGACCCAGTACTTC.

V gene TRBV19 combines with J gene TRBJ1-6, with D tentatively TRBD1 (6 bases). CDR1 is LNHDA and CDR2 is SQIVND in the germline V gene (reference sequence). This CDR3 is built from 17 residues. Trimming removed 9 bases from V and 10 bases from J, with 28 bases in between. The CDR3 region has the DNA TGTGCCAGGACGGGGAGGGGGGATCAGGGTCTTTACTCACCCCTCCACTTT. Protein sequence: CARTGRGDQGLYSPLHF.

V and J are TRBV20-1 and TRBJ2-3; D uncertain. The germline gives CDR1 DFQATT, CDR2 SNEGSKA (reference sequence). Trimming took off 1 base at V and 4 bases at J, with 3 bases between the two ends. The CDR3 length is 11 residues. DNA of the CDR3: TGCAGTGCTAGAGTCTCAGATACGCAGTATTTT. This sequence encodes CSARVSDTQYF.

This clone has a single count. The chain has TRBV9 and TRBJ2-2, with TRBD2 matching over 7 bases. Germline CDR1 SGDLS, CDR2 YYNGEE. The CDR3 contains 15 residues. The V and J ends lost 0 bases and 7 bases, in that order; junction bases with no gene match: 6. In DNA, the CDR3 is TGTGCCAGCAGCGTAGGACTAGCTTGGGGCGGGGAGCTGTTTTTT. Protein: CASSVGLAWGGELFF.

The rearrangement links TRBV5-5 to TRBJ1-6, with a possible D match to TRBD1 (5 bases). The CDR3 totals 19 residues. V gave up 0 bases and J gave up 5 bases, with 21 bases separating them. Germline CDR1 reads SGHKS; CDR2 reads YYEKEE (reference sequence). This chain's CDR3 is CASSLAVARRGGDNSPLHF. The CDR3 coding sequence is TGTGCCAGCAGCTTGGCTGTGGCTAGGAGGGGCGGCGATAATTCACCCCTCCACTTT.

The DNA for the CDR3 is TGCGCCAGCAGCTTCAGGGGGGCGCATGAGCAGTTCTTC. Amino acid sequence: CASSFRGAHEQFF. V is TRBV5-1 and J is TRBJ2-1, with D perhaps matching TRBD1 (7 bases). The CDR3 covers 13 residues. Germline V gene sequence: CDR1 SGHRS, CDR2 YFSETQ. With 2 bases removed from V and 8 bases from J, the gap between germline ends came to 11 bases.

This sequence joins TRBV28 and TRBJ1-1; D is uncertain. Germline CDR1 is MDHEN and CDR2 is SYDVKM. The CDR3 consists of 13 residues. The germline V and J ends were trimmed by 6 bases and 1 base, with 9 bases remaining between them. In DNA form, the CDR3 reads TGTGCCAGCAGGCGGGTCGAGAACACTGAAGCTTTCTTT. Protein sequence: CASRRVENTEAFF. Filled out from reference TRBV28 and TRBJ1-1, the complete variable domain reads DVKVTQSSRYLVKRTGEKVFLECVQDMDHENMFWYRQDPGLGLRLIYFSYDVKMKEKGDIPEGYSVSREKKERFSLILESASTNQTSMYLCASRRVENTEAFFGQGTRLTVV.